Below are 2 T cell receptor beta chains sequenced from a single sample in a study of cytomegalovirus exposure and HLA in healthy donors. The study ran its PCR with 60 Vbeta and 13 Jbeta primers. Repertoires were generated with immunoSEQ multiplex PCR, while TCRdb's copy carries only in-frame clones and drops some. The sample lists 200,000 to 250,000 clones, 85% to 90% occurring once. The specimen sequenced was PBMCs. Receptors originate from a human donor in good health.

Here the CDR3 reads CASSGQGAVYEQYF. The DNA for the CDR3 is TGCGCCAGCAGTGGACAGGGGGCGGTCTACGAGCAGTACTTC. This rearrangement joins TRBV10-2 to TRBJ2-7; 10 bases are shared with TRBD1. The CDR3 has 14 amino acids. V lost 4 bases and J lost 3; bases outside the gene matches: 3. CDR1 is WSHSY and CDR2 is SAAADI in the germline V gene.

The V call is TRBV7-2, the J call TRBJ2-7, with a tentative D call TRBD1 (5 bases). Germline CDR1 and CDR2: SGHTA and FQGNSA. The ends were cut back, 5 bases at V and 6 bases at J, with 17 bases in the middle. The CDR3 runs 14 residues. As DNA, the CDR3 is TGTGCCAGCAGCCCGACTGGGGCCCTTAGCGAGCAGTACTTC. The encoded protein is CASSPTGALSEQYF.